This TCR beta chain was recovered during a study of blood T cell repertoires in COVID-19. Overall study: The United States, Italy and Spain were the sources of the acute and convalescent COVID-19 samples. PBMCs, B-cell-depleted T cells, or T cells were the source of the cDNA or gDNA that made up the material.

Original processing notes: Reference gene primer amplification in the assay estimated nucleated cell counts. Using immunoSEQ multiplex PCR, the repertoire was profiled, and TCRdb retains in-frame clones only, with some absent. V, J and clone size are those of that table, while D and trimming were read from the DNA. The sample lists around 130,000 clones; 85% to 90% were seen once. CDR1 and CDR2 (germline): KGHDR, SFDVKD. V shed 4 bases and J 7 bases; nucleotides not matched to a gene: 6. CDR3 length: 14 amino acids. Material for sequencing was peripheral blood. The rearrangement links TRBV24-1 to TRBJ2-3, with 8 bases matching TRBD1. The TCR sequence derives from a man aged 60-69 years with acute or convalescent COVID-19. The CDR3 DNA sequence: TGTGCCACCAGTGACTCCGGACAGGGAAATACGCAGTATTTT. This translates into CATSDSGQGNTQYF.